The entry that follows covers one T cell receptor (beta chain) sequence. Its antigen is unknown. In the PCR, 60 Vbeta and 13 Jbeta primers were used. The table came from immunoSEQ multiplex PCR; TCRdb's copy has only in-frame clones and leaves some out. The table records approximately 160,000 clones, roughly 65% of them present only once. This specimen belongs to a study of cytomegalovirus exposure and HLA in healthy donors. Study conclusions and caveats: A list of 164 TCR beta chains associated with cytomegalovirus was given.

Germline CDR1 is SGHTA and CDR2 is FQGNSA. Unmatched junction bases numbered 7, after V lost 5 bases and J lost 2 bases. CDR3 length: 16 amino acids. Sequencing input: PBMCs. The clonotype comes from a woman aged 18-35 years in good health and CMV-seropositive. The chain couples TRBV7-2 to TRBJ1-5, with 9 bases fitting TRBD1. The CDR3 DNA sequence: TGTGCCAGCAGCGCGGGACAGGGAGTGGGCAATCAGCCCCAGCATTTT. Encoded protein: CASSAGQGVGNQPQHF. Variable domain in full (rest from reference TRBV7-2 and TRBJ1-5): GAGVSQSPSNKVTEKGKDVELRCDPISGHTALYWYRQSLGQGLEFLIYFQGNSAPDKSGLPSDRFSAERTGGSVSTLTIQRTQQEDSAVYLCASSAGQGVGNQPQHFGDGTRLSIL.